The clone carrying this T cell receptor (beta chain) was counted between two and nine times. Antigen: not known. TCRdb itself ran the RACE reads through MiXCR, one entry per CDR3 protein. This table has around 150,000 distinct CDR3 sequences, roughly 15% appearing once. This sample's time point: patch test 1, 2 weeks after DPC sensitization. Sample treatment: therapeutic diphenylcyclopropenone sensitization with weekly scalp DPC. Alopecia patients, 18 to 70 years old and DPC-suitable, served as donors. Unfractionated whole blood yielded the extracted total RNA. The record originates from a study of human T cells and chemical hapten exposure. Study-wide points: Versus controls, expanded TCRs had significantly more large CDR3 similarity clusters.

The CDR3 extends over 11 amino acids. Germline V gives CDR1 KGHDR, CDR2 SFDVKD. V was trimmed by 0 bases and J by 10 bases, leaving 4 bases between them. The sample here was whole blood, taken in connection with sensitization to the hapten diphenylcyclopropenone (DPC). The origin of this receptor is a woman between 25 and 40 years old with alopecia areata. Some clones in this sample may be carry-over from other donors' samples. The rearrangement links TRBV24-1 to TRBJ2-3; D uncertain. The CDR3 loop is CATSDLLAQYF. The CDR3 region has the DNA TGTGCCACCAGTGATTTGCTGGCGCAGTATTTT.